The next 17 T cell receptor beta chains were all read from a single sample in a study of cytomegalovirus exposure and HLA in healthy donors. PCR primers comprised 60 Vbeta and 13 Jbeta primers. Profiling relied on immunoSEQ multiplex PCR, and the TCRdb table lists in-frame clones only, not all of them. The sample includes 130,000 or so clones, around 80% of them seen just once. Sample: PBMCs. The receptor source for this set is a man aged 25-45 years in good health and CMV-seronegative.

The chain combines TRBV27 with TRBJ2-1; 9 nucleotides agree with TRBD1. The germline gives CDR1 MNHEY, CDR2 SMNVEV (reference sequence). CDR3 size: 17 residues. Trimming removed 5 bases from V and 5 bases from J; junction bases left unmatched: 13. The CDR3 nucleotides are TGTGCCAGCAGTCCGAATCTCGGGACAGGGCCTAACAATGAGCAGTTCTTC. Translation: CASSPNLGTGPNNEQFF.

V usage is TRBV6-6 and J usage is TRBJ1-5; 10 nucleotides align to TRBD1. The germline gives CDR1 MNHNY, CDR2 SVGAGI (reference sequence). CDR3 length: 15 residues. V shed 7 bases, J shed 7 bases, and the junction held 10 bases outside the gene matches. DNA for the CDR3: TGTGCCAGCACCATAGGGGACAGGGGCGCCCAGCCCCAGCATTTT. Its translation: CASTIGDRGAQPQHF.

About this clone: The junction does not match germline at one end; this may be a read error. The V and J genes are TRBV10-3 and TRBJ1-1; D is perhaps TRBD1 (5 bases). Germline lookup yields CDR1 ENHRY and CDR2 SYGVKD. This CDR3 is built from 15 residues. The CDR3 DNA is TGTGCCATCAGAGAGTCAGGACATTCAGTCACTGAAGCTTTCTTT. Translated: CAIRESGHSVTEAFF.

The chain joins TRBV6-6 to TRBJ2-3; D ambiguous. Germline CDR1 reads MNHNY; CDR2 reads SVGAGI (reference sequence). Trimming left V 2 bases short and J 2 bases short, with 8 bases between. The CDR3 spans 14 residues. This chain's CDR3 is CASSYGQSTDTQYF. The CDR3 region has the DNA TGTGCCAGCAGTTACGGCCAGTCCACAGATACGCAGTATTTT.

This chain connects TRBV4-1 to TRBJ1-2; tentatively, D is TRBD1 (5 bases). Trimming cost V 5 bases and J 4 bases, with 11 bases left between them. Germline values: CDR1 MGHRA, CDR2 YSYEKL. This CDR3 region has 13 residues. The CDR3 sequence is CASSDRLSYGYTF. The CDR3 DNA follows: TGCGCCAGCAGCGACAGATTATCCTATGGCTACACCTTC.

The chain recombines TRBV27 with TRBJ2-7; D is perhaps TRBD2 (6 bases). Germline assignment: CDR1 MNHEY and CDR2 SMNVEV (reference sequence). The V end lost 2 bases, the J end lost 2 bases, and 10 bases lay between the germline ends. CDR3 length equals 14 residues. DNA of the CDR3: TGTGCCAGCAGTTTAAAACGCGGGACCTACGAGCAGTACTTC. It translates to CASSLKRGTYEQYF.

This clone was detected a few times. V is TRBV5-1 and J is TRBJ1-6; 8 nucleotides line up with TRBD1. The V gene end was trimmed by 4 bases and the J gene end by 9 bases; junction bases not matched to a gene: 9. Germline V gives CDR1 SGHRS, CDR2 YFSETQ. The CDR3 runs to 15 residues. The CDR3 nucleotides are TGCGCCAGCAGCAGTGGACAGGGTGGGGGTTCACCCCTCCACTTT. Its protein is CASSSGQGGGSPLHF.

The CDR3 sequence is CASSFVGGIETQYF. The CDR3 region has the DNA TGTGCCAGCAGCTTTGTAGGGGGCATAGAGACCCAGTACTTC. The chain has TRBV5-6 and TRBJ2-5, with 7 bases aligning to TRBD1. V trimming: 2 bases; J trimming: 4 bases; junction bases outside the gene matches: 5. This CDR3 comprises 14 residues. CDR1 and CDR2 from the germline V gene are SGHDT and YYEEEE.

The chain employs TRBV4-3 and TRBJ2-7, with 10 bases aligning to TRBD1. V trimming: 1 base; J trimming: 4 bases; junction bases outside the gene matches: 13. Germline CDR1 and CDR2: LGHNA and YSLEER. The CDR3 length is 18 residues. The CDR3, as DNA: TGCGCCAGCAGCCAAGTCTCCCCCGGGACAGGGGCCCGGTACGAGCAGTACTTC. Encoded protein: CASSQVSPGTGARYEQYF.

The chain carries TRBV27 and TRBJ2-7, with a tentative D call TRBD2 (6 bases). CDR1 and CDR2 from the germline V gene are MNHEY and SMNVEV (reference sequence). This CDR3 is 17 amino acids long. Trimming left V 4 bases short and J 1 base short, with 20 bases between. CDR3: CASSWGVRADSSYEQYF. Written as DNA, the CDR3 is TGTGCCAGCAGTTGGGGGGTTAGGGCGGACTCATCCTACGAGCAGTACTTC.

V gene TRBV27 combines with J gene TRBJ1-6; perhaps TRBD1 as D (6 bases). CDR1 and CDR2 from the germline V gene are MNHEY and SMNVEV (reference sequence). Trimming removed 5 bases from V and 4 bases from J, with 15 bases in between. The CDR3 is 16 amino acids. CDR3 region: CASSIQGITYNSPLHF. CDR3 bases: TGTGCCAGCAGTATCCAGGGGATAACATATAATTCACCCCTCCACTTT.

V usage is TRBV14 and J usage is TRBJ1-5; perhaps TRBD1 as D (6 bases). The CDR3 sequence is 15 residues long. The V gene lost 3 bases and the J gene lost 1 base, with 10 bases spanning the gap. Germline V gene sequence: CDR1 SGHDN, CDR2 FVKESK. CDR3 in amino acids: CASSHRGLSNQPQHF. The CDR3 DNA is TGTGCCAGCAGCCACAGGGGCTTAAGCAATCAGCCCCAGCATTTT.

V gene TRBV19 combines with J gene TRBJ2-7; 8 nucleotides agree with TRBD1. Germline V gene data show CDR1 as LNHDA and CDR2 as SQIVND (reference sequence). Germline trimming cut 3 bases from V and 0 bases from J; bases unmatched to any gene: 4. The CDR3 totals 15 residues. The CDR3 here is CASSIQDRASYEQYF. Here the CDR3 DNA reads TGTGCCAGTAGTATTCAGGACAGGGCCTCCTACGAGCAGTACTTC.

The chain has TRBV29-1 and TRBJ2-7, with 11 bases identical to TRBD1. Trimming at V came to 7 bases and at J to 0 bases, leaving 5 bases not matched to a gene. CDR3 length equals 14 residues. Germline lookup yields CDR1 SQVTM and CDR2 ANQGSEA. In nucleotides, the CDR3 is TGCAGCGCCGAGGACAGGGGGCGCTCCTACGAGCAGTACTTC. It encodes CSAEDRGRSYEQYF.

The chain links TRBV6-5 to TRBJ2-5; unclear D gene. The CDR3 is 15 residues long. V gave up 0 bases and J gave up 2 bases, with 10 bases separating them. Germline V lookup: CDR1 MNHEY, CDR2 SVGAGI. The CDR3 DNA follows: TGTGCCAGCAGTTACTCGTTTTGGCAGCAAGAGACCCAGTACTTC. Its translation is CASSYSFWQQETQYF.

The rearrangement links TRBV6-1 to TRBJ1-5, with 8 bases fitting TRBD1. The CDR3 covers 16 residues. Germline assignment: CDR1 MNHNS and CDR2 SASEGT. V was pared by 0 bases and J by 9 bases, with 10 bases of the junction left unmatched. The CDR3 spells CASSEAGGQGLLPQHF. The CDR3 coding sequence is TGTGCCAGCAGTGAAGCAGGCGGACAGGGTCTACTGCCCCAGCATTTT.

V gene TRBV10-3 combines with J gene TRBJ2-5; a weak D match, TRBD1 (7 bases). The CDR3 covers 13 residues. Trimming stripped 10 bases from V and 1 base from J, with 13 bases between. Germline CDR1 reads ENHRY; CDR2 reads SYGVKD. CDR3 in amino acids: CATGGQSQETQYF. Here the CDR3 DNA reads TGTGCCACCGGGGGACAGTCCCAAGAGACCCAGTACTTC.